This paragraph reports one T cell receptor beta chain. This clonotype was observed a handful of times. Its recognized antigen is unknown. No base quality information exists; no much larger clone differs at one position. The germline V end is reduced by 0 bases and the J end by 2 bases; junction bases left unmatched: 3. The CDR3 contains 17 residues, cysteine and phenylalanine counted. Only the CDR3 region is kept as DNA, spanning 51 bases read in frame from base 1. Via the germline V gene, CDR1 is SGHRS and CDR2 YFSETQ. The sample's time point label is to be understood as: pre-sensitization, week 0. The intended sense of this specimen's treatment or condition label: therapeutic diphenylcyclopropenone sensitization with weekly scalp DPC. Blood at each patch-test visit was drawn before the patch test was applied. Patients were eligible if aged 18 to 70, diagnosed with alopecia and judged suitable for DPC therapy, and pregnant patients were excluded. Total RNA was extracted from unfractionated whole blood collected in Tempus Blood RNA tubes.

These data are taken from a study of human T cells and chemical hapten exposure (dated by TCRdb to 2020 to 2022). Regarding the study in general: For sensitization, 2% DPC in acetone was applied to an approximately 2 cm by approximately 2 cm area of upper inner arm skin. Throughout the roughly 23-week study period, patients were also given weekly therapeutic DPC doses on the scalp. Patch testing was performed on the upper back with Finn chambers containing 0.01% DPC, and the patch tests were scored after 6 days according to International Contact Dermatitis Research Group standards. The patient cohort, mostly female, included alopecia areata with under or over 50% scalp involvement, alopecia totalis and alopecia universalis. Libraries were pooled for sequencing, and per-sample TCR yields varied mainly because of small differences in library volumes within the pool. The study tracked peripheral blood TCR repertoire changes in vivo during primary and secondary sensitization to the hapten diphenylcyclopropenone (DPC) in alopecia patients. Blood was sampled from patients pre-sensitization (week 0) and at 2, 6 and about 24 weeks after DPC sensitization. For TCR sequencing, blood came from approximately 29 alopecia patients at anywhere from one to four time points (pre-sensitization, 2, 6 and 24 weeks). The paper as a whole reports these results and caveats: The number of PT1 expanded TCRs positively correlated with patch test score, significant at thresholds 8, 16 and 32 but not 4. Because every patient had alopecia, a presumed autoimmune disease, the patients' immune response might differ from that of healthy individuals. After repeated subsampling, the strength of the expansion versus patch-test correlation and the threshold at which it became significant changed. Expanded TCRs formed significantly more large CDR3 similarity clusters than pre-sensitization or healthy control sets, consistent with antigen-driven responses. DPC sensitization did not change the number of TCRs with a frequency above 1 in 1000, and there was no evidence of changes in global repertoire structure.

The library was built by means of RACE. Sequencing was performed on a NextSeq 500. Library preparation attached unique molecular identifiers to individual cDNA molecules for quantitative, reproducible TCR counting. Both TCR alpha and TCR beta chains were sequenced from each blood RNA sample. As for the authors' bioinformatics: A median of about 87,000 TCRs per sample was observed, with a range of about 20,000 to 750,000. V, J and CDR3 annotation of the TCR reads was performed with the Decombinator software suite. To make PS versus PT1 abundance plots, every sample was subsampled to the same number of TCRs (28,000). Expanded TCRs were defined as absent before sensitization and observed at least eight times at the 2-week time point. TCRdb passed the public sequencing reads through fastp at Q25 and MiXCR, retaining productive beta sequences. A single entry per CDR3 protein holds the most common genes and DNA from its merged rows. TCRdb's processing, not the authors' own work, is the source of the V and J calls. Counted in this sample were tens of thousands of distinct CDR3 sequences; roughly 9.9% of them appeared once. Of the sample, 14% to 15% is held by the ten largest clones.

The clonotype originates from a woman between 40 and 50 years old with alopecia areata. Some clones in this sample may be carry-over from other donors' samples. Recombination joined TRBV5-1 with TRBJ2-1; 12 junctional bases match TRBD2. Here the sequenced sample was whole blood, taken in connection with sensitization to the hapten diphenylcyclopropenone (DPC). In nucleotide form, the sequence is TGCGCCAGCAGCTTGGCGACTAGCGGGGGACCCTACAATGAGCAGTTCTTC. It translates to CASSLATSGGPYNEQFF.